This T cell receptor beta chain was profiled in a study of CXCR3-negative and CXCR3-positive naive CD8 T cells. Findings and limits, study-wide: Naive subsets displayed similar surface CD5, and TCR strength was inferred from TRB CDR3 properties.

Germline V gene lookup returns CDR1 SQVTM and CDR2 ANQGSEA. The CDR3 sequence is 16 residues long. Within the CD8+ T cell compartment, naive cells were CD45RO-CCR7+CD27+CD95-. Regarding this clonotype: Its antigen is undetermined.

With UMI labels, 5' RACE was used to prepare the TRB cDNA libraries. With the 5' RACE reads reprocessed, TCRdb shows one record per CDR3 protein and no DNA. This sample contains approximately 83,000 distinct CDR3 sequences. The chain is built from TRBV29-1 and TRBJ2-7; as DNA is missing, the TRBD1 call by TCRdb cannot be tested. The TCR was taken from a human donor in good health. Some clones in this sample may be carry-over from other donors' samples. Sequenced sample: naive CXCR3- CD8+ T cells from blood. Subset meaning: CD45RO-CCR7+CD27+CD95- naive CD8+ T cells lacking CXCR3 (TNR3-). This CDR3 reads CSVAGGTPRLTYEQYF.